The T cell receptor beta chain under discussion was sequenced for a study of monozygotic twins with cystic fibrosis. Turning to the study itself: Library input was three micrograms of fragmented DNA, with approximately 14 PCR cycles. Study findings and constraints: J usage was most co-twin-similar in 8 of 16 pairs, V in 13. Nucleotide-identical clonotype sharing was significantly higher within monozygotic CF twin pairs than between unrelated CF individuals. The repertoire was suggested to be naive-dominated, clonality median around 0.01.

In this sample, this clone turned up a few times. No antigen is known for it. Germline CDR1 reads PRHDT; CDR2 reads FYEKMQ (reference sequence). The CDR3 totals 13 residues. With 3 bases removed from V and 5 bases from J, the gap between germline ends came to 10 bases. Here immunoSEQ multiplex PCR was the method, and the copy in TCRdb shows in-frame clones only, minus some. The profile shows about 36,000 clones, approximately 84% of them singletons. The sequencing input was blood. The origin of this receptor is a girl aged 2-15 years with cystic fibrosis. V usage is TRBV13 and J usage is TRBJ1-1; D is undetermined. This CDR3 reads CASSFAAGTEAFF. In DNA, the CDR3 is TGTGCCAGCAGCTTTGCGGCCGGGACTGAAGCTTTCTTT.